This entry concerns a single TCR beta chain. Trimming removed 5 bases at V and 2 bases at J, with 9 bases between. CDR3 length: 13 amino acids. This specimen comes from a study of blood T cell repertoires in COVID-19. Study summary: The samples span acute and convalescent COVID-19 from the United States, Italy and Spain.

The repertoire was sequenced with immunoSEQ multiplex PCR; TCRdb's copy has only in-frame clones and lacks some. This table has roughly 170,000 clones, roughly 85% appearing once. This sequence joins TRBV12-3 or TRBV12-4 and TRBJ1-1, with D uncertain. Sample: peripheral blood. The source is a woman aged 70 to 79 with acute or convalescent COVID-19. The CDR3 nucleotides read TGTGCCAGCAGTCGAGGGAGAAACACTGAAGCTTTCTTT. Translating it yields CASSRGRNTEAFF.